This TCR beta chain was documented in a study of T cell repertoires in cytomegalovirus infection (dated by TCRdb to the late 2010s). Turning to the overall study: The peptide stimulations were aimed at well-studied HLA-B-restricted epitopes as well as recently identified HLA-C-restricted CMV epitopes, whose presentation resists viral immunomodulation. Donor HLA type was relevant to the analysis, because carriage of CMV infection together with the matching HLA type was indicated by public TCR beta signatures. Findings and caveats that apply to the study as a whole: Carriers of CMV infection plus the relevant HLA type were discriminated by the cumulative frequency of public TCR beta family members in the study cohort and in an independent roughly 320-donor cohort. The ex vivo response was dominated by HLA-C-restricted CMV-specific TCR beta clonotypes, which also provided the single most frequent clonotype in two of eight donors.

About this clonotype itself: What antigen it recognizes has not been identified. No base quality information exists; no much larger clone differs at one position.

The sequencer listed for this sample is Illumina HiSeq 1500. TCRdb reprocessed the public reads (quality trimming at Q25 with fastp, clone calling with MiXCR) and kept in-frame beta chains. One record per CDR3 amino acid sequence lists the most common genes and DNA. The sample table contains hundreds of thousands of distinct CDR3 sequences; only one count was recorded for 30% to 40% of them. 15% to 20% of the sample rests with the top ten. Explained via the paper, the treatment or condition label denotes: in vitro stimulation with specific CMV peptide epitopes to enrich CMV-specific T cells. Inclusive of the bounding cysteine and phenylalanine, the CDR3 is 14 residues long. The kept DNA is CDR3 alone, 42 bases in frame from the first base. The germline ends are 18 bases apart after V is trimmed by 8 bases and J by 5 bases.

The receptor chain draws on TRBV12-3 or TRBV12-4 and TRBJ2-5; the D region possibly corresponds to TRBD1 (5 bases align). The TCR sequence derives from a human donor in good health (CMV status not recorded). Some clones in this sample may be carry-over from other donors' samples. Sequencing used cultured PBMCs, obtained from culture after CMV antigen stimulation. The CDR3 loop reads CASGTSRVRETQYF. Here is the DNA: TGTGCCAGCGGAACCTCCAGGGTTAGGGAGACCCAGTACTTC.